The TCR beta chain described here comes from a study of shared clonotypes between healthy human individuals (dated by TCRdb to about 2020). With regard to the full study: The cohort included a few men and a couple of women between 18 and 49 years of age. For each donor, CD4 naive and CD4 memory were each given three plates, CD8 naive was given two plates, and CD8 memory was given one plate. To estimate repertoire size and how much clonotypes are shared between individuals, the study performed deep sequencing of blood TCR repertoires from five healthy adults. Different laboratories and diverse techniques were used to prepare libraries and sequence TCR repertoires, to increase sequencing depth and limit assay-specific biases. Per donor, leukapheresis produced somewhere between about 0.8 and 9 billion PBMCs.

CDR1 and CDR2 were assigned from the germline V gene as ENHRY and SYGVKD. Spanning cysteine to phenylalanine, the CDR3 consists of 13 amino acids. Of all the DNA, just the CDR3 is kept, 39 bases in frame from base 1. Overall results and qualifications from the work: The small number of donors limited the genetic and exposure-history diversity represented. Pairwise subsampling led to the expectation that sequencing depth would affect the degree of clonotype sharing among donors. Sampling was limited to blood, and TCR repertoires in tissue likely differ from TCR repertoires in blood. Higher generation probabilities were observed for clonotypes shared by all four sorted-subset donors than for non-shared clonotypes. Incomplete sequencing was indicated by rarefaction of sorted-subset datasets, despite the large sequencing depth. Naive subsets generally had larger estimated clonotype richness than memory subsets did. When a few donors were compared, the shared fraction of clonotypes was 5% to 6.5% for naive CD4, 3.5% to 4% for naive CD8, about 2.5% for memory CD4, and around 0.4% for memory CD8.

Healthy HIV-negative adults with no recently reported acute infections or vaccinations were included as donors. Only Caucasian adults living in Nashville, Tennessee, USA were represented among the donors. Magnetic negative selection was used to enrich CD4+ T cells, after which naive cells were positively selected on CD45RA and the negative fraction became the memory subset. Blood was obtained by leukapheresis, after which PBMCs were separated by Ficoll-Histopaque density gradient centrifugation and cryopreserved in liquid nitrogen vapor phase. Analytical flow cytometry was used to check the purity and quantity of each magnetically sorted T cell population. Genomic DNA was isolated from every sorted fraction and measured by UV absorbance on a Nanodrop 2000c. Using the deep immunoSEQ assay, TCR CDR3 regions were amplified from genomic DNA by multiplex PCR. Extracted genomic DNA from each cell subset was spread evenly across all wells of several immunoSEQ 96-well plates, with each plate serving as a replicate. For sorted subsets, roughly 200 ng of genomic DNA, equivalent to 30,000 or so T cell genomes, went into each replicate PCR. Purified libraries were quantified with a Qubit 3.0 fluorometer, sized on a Bioanalyzer 2100, and re-quantified with the KAPA Library Quantification kit. A separate single-read 150-cycle Illumina NextSeq 550 flow cell was used to sequence each immunoSEQ 96-well plate. Per the source publication's procedure: The immunoSEQ output contained only junctional sequences without quality scores, so filtering could not match that applied to full-length reads. Sequences were annotated with PyIR, a Python wrapper for IgBLAST v1.9, using IMGT germline references to assign V/J genes and CDR3. Reads were removed for weak V/J assignments (E-value above 1e-6), missing CDR3, stop codons, out-of-frame junctions, or ambiguous translated residues. V3J clonotypes were defined by identical inferred V gene, J gene, and CDR3 amino acid sequence. Percentage overlap between repertoires was computed as shared unique clonotypes divided by the size of the smaller repertoire. Repertoire richness was assessed with RTK rarefaction, the Chao1 estimator, and Recon v2.1 estimates of unobserved clonotypes. OLGA was used to compute generation probabilities for all TCRbeta clonotypes that the gDNA method yielded from a handful of donors. TCRdb carries this immuneACCESS record with in-frame sequences only. Its versions omit some clonotypes, under half of them owing to an unresolved V gene in the studies checked, with the rest unexplained. That table is the source of V, J and clone size, and D and trimming were worked out from the DNA. For this sample there are about 980,000 clones; about three quarters appear just once. The ten largest clones capture over 1.3% of the sample.

In the case of this clone: Its binding antigen is unknown. A read error may produce the germline difference seen at one junction end.

Sequencing was performed on memory CD4+ T cells sorted from blood. The sample's cell subset or site, from its label and the paper: CD45RA-negative fraction. This sequence originates from a man aged 18 to 30 in good health. Rearrangement joined TRBV10-3 to TRBJ2-2; too little of a D gene remains to name it. The nucleotides read TGTGCCATCAGGGAGTACTACACCGGGGAGCTGTTTTTT. Translation gives CAIREYYTGELFF.